Shown below are 21 T cell receptor beta chains from a single sample sequenced in a study of blood T cell repertoires in COVID-19. Sequencing used immunoSEQ multiplex PCR; TCRdb keeps in-frame clones, though not all of them. The table includes more than 200,000 clones, around 90% detected once. The specimen was peripheral blood. The source of these receptors is a man older than 75 with acute or convalescent COVID-19.

The chain uses TRBV28 and TRBJ1-3; D gene uncertain. Germline CDR1 is MDHEN and CDR2 is SYDVKM. The CDR3 contains 11 residues. Trimming cost V 5 bases and J 6 bases, with 5 bases left between them. The CDR3, as DNA: TGTGCCAGCAGTAGCCTAAACACCATATATTTT. This translates into CASSSLNTIYF.

In DNA form, the CDR3 reads TGTGCCACCAGCAGAGACAGGGCAAATTCACCCCTCCACTTT. Its protein is CATSRDRANSPLHF. The chain recombines TRBV15 with TRBJ1-6, with a weak D call TRBD1 (5 bases). The germline V gene has CDR1 LNHNV and CDR2 YYDKDF (reference sequence). This CDR3 comprises 14 residues. The ends were cut back, 0 bases at V and 7 bases at J, with 7 bases in the middle. The variable domain in full, with the rest retrieved from reference TRBV15 and TRBJ1-6, is DAMVIQNPRYQVTQFGKPVTLSCSQTLNHNVMYWYQQKSSQAPKLLFHYYDKDFNNEADTPDNFQSRRPNTSFCFLDIRSPGLGDTAMYLCATSRDRANSPLHFGNGTRLTVT.

V gene TRBV7-3 combines with J gene TRBJ2-7, with TRBD1 matching 9 bases. CDR3 length: 14 residues. Germline CDR1 and CDR2: SGHTA and FQGTGA. After removal of 5 bases from V and 3 bases from J, the junction contained 5 bases not matched to a gene. CDR3 sequence reads: CASSAGQGNYEQYF. The DNA of the CDR3 is TGTGCCAGCAGCGCGGGACAGGGCAACTACGAGCAGTACTTC.

The rearrangement uses TRBV7-8 and TRBJ1-1; D unresolved. Deletions cut 2 bases from V and 0 bases from J, with 7 bases between. The CDR3 extends over 14 amino acids. The germline gives CDR1 SGHVS, CDR2 FQNEAQ. Here the CDR3 reads CASSLRELNTEAFF. The CDR3 DNA follows: TGTGCCAGCAGCTTACGGGAACTGAACACTGAAGCTTTCTTT. Drawing the rest from reference TRBV7-8 and TRBJ1-1, the complete variable domain is GAGVSQSPRYKVAKRGQDVALRCDPISGHVSLFWYQQALGQGPEFLTYFQNEAQLDKSGLPSDRFFAERPEGSVSTLKIQRTQQEDSAVYLCASSLRELNTEAFFGQGTRLTVV.

In its sample, this clone was seen once. This chain links TRBV14 with TRBJ2-7; D is unresolved. The CDR3 totals 13 residues. The germline V and J ends were trimmed by 4 bases and 3 bases, with 10 bases remaining between them. In germline, CDR1 is SGHDN, CDR2 FVKESK. The CDR3 DNA follows: TGTGCCAGCAGCCCCCTAAACAGCTACGAGCAGTACTTC. Amino acid sequence: CASSPLNSYEQYF.

V is TRBV7-2 and J is TRBJ1-4; perhaps TRBD1 as D (5 bases). The V gene lost 3 bases and the J gene lost 1 base, with 6 bases spanning the gap. Germline CDR1 and CDR2: SGHTA and FQGNSA. The CDR3 totals 14 residues. The CDR3 coding sequence is TGTGCCAGCAGCTTGGGGCTAACTAATGAAAAACTGTTTTTT. Translation gives CASSLGLTNEKLFF.

This sequence joins TRBV19 and TRBJ2-5, with TRBD2 identical over 13 bases. Germline-derived CDR1 and CDR2 are LNHDA and SQIVND (reference sequence). CDR3 length: 15 residues. J gave up 3 bases and V 6 bases, and 4 bases lay outside the gene matches. The CDR3 nucleotides are TGTGCCAGTAGAAGACTAGCGGGAGGAGAAGAGACCCAGTACTTC. Translation gives CASRRLAGGEETQYF.

This chain links TRBV19 with TRBJ2-2; TRBD2 agrees at 13 bases. V shed 4 bases and J 1 base; nucleotides not matched to a gene: 12. The CDR3 sequence is 20 residues long. CDR1 is LNHDA, CDR2 SQIVND, per germline (reference sequence). The CDR3 sequence: CASSTPQLAGGPVNTGELFF. In DNA form, the CDR3 reads TGTGCCAGTAGTACCCCCCAACTAGCGGGAGGGCCGGTGAACACCGGGGAGCTGTTTTTT.

The chain joins TRBV7-2 to TRBJ2-5, with 8 positions matching TRBD2. V lost 5 bases and J lost 5; bases outside the gene matches: 7. Germline assignment: CDR1 SGHTA and CDR2 FQGNSA. The CDR3 runs 14 residues. CDR3 nucleotides: TGTGCCAGCAGCCCAGGACTAGCTGTGGAGACCCAGTACTTC. Protein: CASSPGLAVETQYF.

J is TRBJ2-1 and V is TRBV24-1; tentatively, D is TRBD2 (5 bases). The CDR3 is made up of 19 amino acids. V shed 5 bases and J shed 1 base, with 23 bases lying between them. Germline V gene data show CDR1 as KGHDR and CDR2 as SFDVKD. The CDR3 loop reads CATSAPEKGLLGSYNEQFF. The CDR3 DNA follows: TGTGCCACCAGTGCCCCAGAAAAGGGATTACTAGGTTCCTACAATGAGCAGTTCTTC.

The chain uses TRBV6-5 and TRBJ1-6; 8 bases match TRBD1. After removal of 4 bases from V and 2 bases from J, the junction contained 4 bases not matched to a gene. The CDR3 is 16 amino acids. The germline V gene encodes CDR1 MNHEY and CDR2 SVGAGI. The CDR3 spells CASSSDRGTYNSPLHF. For the CDR3, the DNA is TGTGCCAGCAGTTCTGACAGGGGAACCTATAATTCACCCCTCCACTTT.

This clone showed up many times. The chain links TRBV18 to TRBJ1-6; 7 nucleotides align to TRBD1. The V and J ends lost 3 bases and 7 bases, in that order; junction bases with no gene match: 12. The CDR3 extends over 17 amino acids. Germline V gene lookup returns CDR1 KGHSH and CDR2 LQKENI. CDR3 amino acids: CASSPRQGGPRNSPLHF. CDR3 nucleotides: TGTGCCAGCTCACCCCGACAGGGAGGCCCCCGAAATTCACCCCTCCACTTT.

The V gene is TRBV7-9, the J gene TRBJ2-3, with 8 bases fitting TRBD1. V was clipped by 5 bases and J by 0 bases; unmatched bases: 19. Germline CDR1 and CDR2: SEHNR and FQNEAQ (reference sequence). CDR3 length equals 20 residues. DNA for the CDR3: TGTGCCAGCAGCAAACGACAGGGGTCCCTTATGACCGATAGCACAGATACGCAGTATTTT. Translating it yields CASSKRQGSLMTDSTDTQYF. The full variable domain, rest sourced from reference TRBV7-9 and TRBJ2-3, is DTGVSQNPRHKITKRGQNVTFRCDPISEHNRLYWYRQTLGQGPEFLTYFQNEAQLEKSRLLSDRFSAERPKGSFSTLEIQRTEQGDSAMYLCASSKRQGSLMTDSTDTQYFGPGTRLTVL.

V gene TRBV7-9 combines with J gene TRBJ2-1; 8 bases are a match to TRBD1. The CDR3 loop spans 16 amino acids. Unmatched junction bases numbered 2, after V lost 1 base and J lost 0 bases. Germline assignment: CDR1 SEHNR and CDR2 FQNEAQ (reference sequence). The CDR3 region is CASSLGTGLSYNEQFF. The CDR3 coding sequence is TGTGCCAGCAGCTTAGGGACAGGGCTCTCCTACAATGAGCAGTTCTTC.

This chain connects TRBV4-3 to TRBJ2-6; D is unresolved. Germline values: CDR1 LGHNA, CDR2 YSLEER. Trimming removed 3 bases from V and 0 bases from J, with 9 bases in between. CDR3 length equals 16 residues. In DNA form, the CDR3 reads TGCGCCAGCAGCCAGGGCCAATACTCTGGGGCCAACGTCCTGACTTTC. Its protein is CASSQGQYSGANVLTF.

In its sample, this clone was seen a few times. CDR3 bases: TGTGCCAGCTCGGGGACGGGAGTGAGTCAGCCCCAGCATTTT. Translated: CASSGTGVSQPQHF. This chain joins TRBV2 and TRBJ1-5, with D perhaps TRBD1 (5 bases). Germline lookup yields CDR1 SNHLY and CDR2 FYNNEI. The ends were cut back, 8 bases at V and 6 bases at J, with 17 bases in the middle. The CDR3 contains 14 residues.

The chain is built from TRBV7-3 and TRBJ1-1, with 7 positions matching TRBD1. This CDR3 is built from 13 residues. V gave up 5 bases and J gave up 6 bases; unmatched junction bases: 6. CDR1 is SGHTA, CDR2 FQGTGA, per germline. CDR3 coding DNA: TGTGCCAGCAGCGCGGCAGGGGGGCCTGAAGCTTTCTTT. It is translated as CASSAAGGPEAFF.

This clone was recorded only once. DNA of the CDR3: TGTGCCAGCTCACCACAACAGGTTAGCAATCAGCCCCAGCATTTT. It translates to CASSPQQVSNQPQHF. V gene TRBV18 combines with J gene TRBJ1-5, with a tentative D call TRBD1 (5 bases). This CDR3 has 15 residues. Germline assignment: CDR1 KGHSH and CDR2 LQKENI. The germline V and J ends were trimmed by 1 base and 0 bases, with 7 bases remaining between them.

The chain is built from TRBV19 and TRBJ2-2; D is possibly TRBD1 (6 bases). V was trimmed by 3 bases and J by 3 bases, leaving 14 bases between them. Per germline, CDR1 LNHDA and CDR2 SQIVND (reference sequence). This CDR3 is built from 16 residues. CDR3 DNA: TGTGCCAGTAGTATCAGTGGGACACGGCACACCGGGGAGCTGTTTTTT. It is translated as CASSISGTRHTGELFF.

J is TRBJ2-5 and V is TRBV7-2, with a weak D call TRBD1 (5 bases). Germline assignment: CDR1 SGHTA and CDR2 FQGNSA. V lost 4 bases and J 7 bases, leaving 16 bases between the germline ends. There are 14 residues in the CDR3. The CDR3: CASSSDSSQGTQYF. CDR3 sequence (DNA): TGTGCCAGCAGCTCCGACAGTTCGCAGGGGACCCAGTACTTC.

The V and J genes are TRBV19 and TRBJ2-5, with TRBD2 matching over 9 bases. Germline V gene sequence: CDR1 LNHDA, CDR2 SQIVND (reference sequence). The CDR3 consists of 15 residues. J gave up 3 bases and V 3 bases, and 5 bases lay outside the gene matches. CDR3 sequence reads: CASSIGGGGKETQYF. CDR3 nucleotides: TGTGCCAGTAGTATTGGCGGGGGGGGTAAAGAGACCCAGTACTTC.